In this sample, the clone carrying this T cell receptor beta chain turned up a few times. Its specificity is unknown. The entry originates in a study of T cell repertoires in cytomegalovirus infection. The wider study: Carrying CMV and the relevant HLA type showed in public TCR beta signatures.

TCRdb re-called the reads with MiXCR, one entry per CDR3 protein. The sample has more than 400,000 distinct CDR3 sequences, roughly 29% seen once; the top ten hold roughly 13%. Overall study results and limits: The cumulative frequency of public TCR beta families distinguished individuals who carried CMV together with the relevant HLA.

V shed 6 bases, J shed 6 bases, and the junction held 4 bases outside the gene matches. The CDR3 runs to 14 residues. The sequence derives from a human donor in good health (CMV status not recorded). Some clones in this sample may be carry-over from other donors' samples. The specimen sequenced was PBMCs. The chain uses TRBV12-3 or TRBV12-4 and TRBJ1-6, with 8 nucleotides matching TRBD1. The CDR3 nucleotides read TGTGCCAGCAGCGGACAGGGTCCTAATTCACCCCTCCACTTT. Amino acid sequence: CASSGQGPNSPLHF.